A single sample is the source of the 3 T cell receptor beta chains below, sequenced in a study of graft-versus-host responses after intestinal transplantation. Data came from immunoSEQ multiplex PCR; TCRdb stores just in-frame clones and leaves some out. The table lists approximately 15,000 clones, 75% to 85% of them singletons. Graft material was processed, releasing intraepithelial and lamina propria lymphocytes. This specimen was ileum tissue, taken 104 days after intestinal transplant. These receptors were taken from a human patient who received an intestinal transplant, so some T cells may come from the graft donor.

The chain uses TRBV30 and TRBJ1-5; D is perhaps TRBD1 (6 bases). Trimming removed 8 bases at V and 2 bases at J, with 22 bases between. The germline CDR1 and CDR2 sequences are GTSNPN and SVGIG (reference sequence). The CDR3 is 16 residues long. The CDR3 nucleotides read TGTGCCCCAGGGGCAGTCAAGGATAATGGCAATCAGCCCCAGCATTTT. Its protein is CAPGAVKDNGNQPQHF. The full variable domain, with the rest looked up from reference TRBV30 and TRBJ1-5, is SQTIHQWPATLVQPVGSPLSLECTVEGTSNPNLYWYRQAAGRGLQLLFYSVGIGQISSEVPQNLSASRPQDRQFILSSKKLLLSDSGFYLCAPGAVKDNGNQPQHFGDGTRLSIL.

The genes are TRBV9 and TRBJ2-1, with D possibly being TRBD2 (6 bases). This CDR3 region has 14 residues. Germline-derived CDR1 and CDR2 are SGDLS and YYNGEE. Trimming removed 3 bases from V and 4 bases from J, with 11 bases in between. CDR3 nucleotide sequence: TGTGCCAGCAGCGCGGGAGTTCGGTACAATGAGCAGTTCTTC. It codes for CASSAGVRYNEQFF.

V and J are TRBV2 and TRBJ2-1; unclear D gene. Trimming pared 2 bases from V and 6 bases from J, leaving 20 bases between. Germline V lookup: CDR1 SNHLY, CDR2 FYNNEI. This CDR3 contains 17 residues. CDR3 bases: TGTGCCAGCAGTGAACCGCGAAGGCCCCGGGTGGGCAATGAGCAGTTCTTC. Translated: CASSEPRRPRVGNEQFF.